The 20 T cell receptor beta chains presented below share a single source sample, sequenced in a study of blood T cell repertoires in COVID-19. TCRdb's copy holds only in-frame clones and misses some; the assay was immunoSEQ multiplex PCR. Found here are some 250,000 clones, roughly 89% of them singletons; the top ten hold 3.5% to 4.5%. Sequenced material: PBMCs or T cells enriched from blood (not recorded which). The receptor source for this set is a woman in her 30s with acute COVID-19.

The chain is built from TRBV5-6 and TRBJ2-3, with a tentative D call TRBD1 (5 bases). V lost 0 bases, J lost 0 bases, and 11 bases lay in between. CDR3 length equals 16 residues. Germline V lookup: CDR1 SGHDT, CDR2 YYEEEE. CDR3 coding DNA: TGTGCCAGCAGCTTGGGAATACAGGTTAGCACAGATACGCAGTATTTT. Its translation: CASSLGIQVSTDTQYF. Together with reference TRBV5-6 and TRBJ2-3, the CDR3 gives the full variable domain: DAGVTQSPTHLIKTRGQQVTLRCSPKSGHDTVSWYQQALGQGPQFIFQYYEEEERQRGNFPDRFSGHQFPNYSSELNVNALLLGDSALYLCASSLGIQVSTDTQYFGPGTRLTVL.

The J gene is TRBJ1-4, the V gene TRBV4-1; 9 positions match TRBD1. Looked up from germline, CDR1 is MGHRA and CDR2 is YSYEKL. The length of the CDR3 is 15 residues. The trim removed 4 bases at V and 6 bases at J, leaving 6 bases unmatched. The CDR3 nucleotides read TGCGCCAGCAGCCGAAGGGACAGGGTGGATGAAAAACTGTTTTTT. It encodes CASSRRDRVDEKLFF.

The J gene is TRBJ2-2, the V gene TRBV18; a weak D match, TRBD2 (5 bases). Trimming pared 3 bases from V and 6 bases from J, leaving 17 bases between. Germline-derived CDR1 and CDR2 are KGHSH and LQKENI. This CDR3 comprises 16 residues. The CDR3 DNA sequence: TGTGCCAGCTCACCGCGGGTCAGCGCTGCCCCCGGGGAGCTGTTTTTT. Its translation is CASSPRVSAAPGELFF.

The rearrangement uses TRBV9 and TRBJ2-3, with D maybe TRBD2 (5 bases). Germline values: CDR1 SGDLS, CDR2 YYNGEE. This CDR3 contains 14 residues. The V end was cut by 4 bases, the J end by 5 bases, with 14 bases between. CDR3 region: CASSNIARGDTQYF. The CDR3 DNA reads TGTGCCAGCAGCAATATCGCCCGGGGAGATACGCAGTATTTT.

The rearrangement joins TRBV5-4 to TRBJ1-4, with no clear D. The CDR3 spans 16 residues. Germline CDR1 SGHNT, CDR2 YYREEE (reference sequence). V was trimmed by 4 bases and J by 0 bases, leaving 13 bases between them. As DNA, the CDR3 is TGTGCCAGCAGCCCGAGCCCGCGGGCAACTAATGAAAAACTGTTTTTT. This sequence encodes CASSPSPRATNEKLFF.

V gene TRBV21-1 combines with J gene TRBJ1-2. TRBV21-1 is reported as a pseudogene. This CDR3 contains 13 residues. CDR3 protein: CAREEAANYGYTF. Here the CDR3 DNA reads TGTGCCAGAGAGGAGGCAGCTAACTATGGCTACACCTTC.

This chain joins TRBV19 and TRBJ1-4; unclear D gene. Trimming pared 4 bases from V and 7 bases from J, leaving 16 bases between. The CDR3 contains 15 residues. Germline CDR1 and CDR2: LNHDA and SQIVND (reference sequence). CDR3 loop: CASSRRQENPEKLFF. The DNA of the CDR3 is TGTGCCAGTAGTAGAAGACAAGAAAATCCTGAAAAACTGTTTTTT.

The chain couples TRBV5-5 to TRBJ2-3; 13 nucleotides line up with TRBD2. The CDR3 covers 16 residues. V lost 4 bases, J lost 4 bases, and 6 bases stayed unmatched. CDR1 and CDR2 from the germline V gene are SGHKS and YYEKEE (reference sequence). The CDR3 protein is CASSPGGLAGPDTQYF. For the CDR3, the DNA is TGTGCCAGCAGCCCCGGGGGACTAGCGGGGCCAGATACGCAGTATTTT.

The table lists this clone with a count of one. J is TRBJ2-5 and V is TRBV2; 7 bases align to TRBD2. The trim removed 7 bases at V and 5 bases at J, leaving 4 bases unmatched. From germline, CDR1 is SNHLY and CDR2 FYNNEI. The CDR3 spans 12 residues. The CDR3 DNA is TGTGCCAGCAATGGGGAGGGGGAGACCCAGTACTTC. It translates to CASNGEGETQYF.

The chain employs TRBV18 and TRBJ1-1; a possible D gene is TRBD1 (6 bases). CDR3 size: 15 residues. Germline loops: CDR1 KGHSH, CDR2 LQKENI. Trimming removed 6 bases at V and 0 bases at J, with 14 bases between. Here the CDR3 reads CASSPGQGMNTEAFF. For the CDR3, the DNA is TGTGCCAGCTCCCCGGGGCAGGGGATGAACACTGAAGCTTTCTTT.

The CDR3 nucleotides read TGTGCCAGCAGGAAGACCGGGACAGATTATGGCTACACCTTC. It is translated as CASRKTGTDYGYTF. The gene calls are TRBV7-8 and TRBJ1-2, with 7 bases lining up with TRBD1. This CDR3 comprises 14 residues. V lost 6 bases to trimming and J lost 5 bases; unmatched junction nucleotides: 9. Germline lookup yields CDR1 SGHVS and CDR2 FQNEAQ.

V usage is TRBV7-8 and J usage is TRBJ2-1; TRBD1 matches 8 bases. The V segment lost 4 bases and the J segment 7 bases; nucleotides outside the gene matches: 9. Germline CDR1 is SGHVS and CDR2 is FQNEAQ. CDR3 size: 15 residues. The CDR3 reads CASSSADRAMNEQFF. DNA of the CDR3: TGTGCCAGCAGCTCAGCGGACAGGGCTATGAATGAGCAGTTCTTC.

The chain has TRBV5-4 and TRBJ1-2, with 8 positions matching TRBD1. The CDR3 runs 15 residues. J gave up 0 bases and V 4 bases, and 5 bases lay outside the gene matches. Germline V gives CDR1 SGHNT, CDR2 YYREEE (reference sequence). The CDR3 is CASSRTGLANYGYTF. The DNA of the CDR3 is TGTGCCAGCAGCCGGACAGGGTTAGCTAACTATGGCTACACCTTC.

This chain joins TRBV6-5 and TRBJ1-1; D is possibly TRBD1 (6 bases). The V end was cut by 6 bases, the J end by 4 bases, with 15 bases between. Germline values: CDR1 MNHEY, CDR2 SVGAGI. This CDR3 spans 14 amino acids. CDR3 nucleotide sequence: TGTGCCAGCAGCACAGGGCGGTGGAGCACTGAAGCTTTCTTT. It yields the protein CASSTGRWSTEAFF.

This rearrangement joins TRBV9 to TRBJ2-5; D might be TRBD2 (7 bases). This CDR3 has 16 amino acids. Germline V gives CDR1 SGDLS, CDR2 YYNGEE. V gave up 4 bases and J gave up 1 base, with 17 bases separating them. The CDR3 is CASSPQGRGIQETQYF. The DNA for the CDR3 is TGTGCCAGCAGCCCCCAAGGGAGGGGGATCCAAGAGACCCAGTACTTC.

This clone was recorded only once. The chain is built from TRBV3-1 (or the pseudogene TRBV3-2) and TRBJ1-5, with D possibly being TRBD1 (6 bases). This CDR3 spans 15 amino acids. The V end was cut by 2 bases, the J end by 6 bases, with 14 bases between. Germline CDR1 LGHDT, CDR2 YNNKEL (reference sequence). CDR3: CASSQHYRDGQPQHF. CDR3 DNA: TGTGCCAGCAGCCAACATTACAGGGACGGTCAGCCCCAGCATTTT.

The J gene is TRBJ1-1, the V gene TRBV3-1 (or the pseudogene TRBV3-2); D is uncertain. CDR3 length: 16 residues. Germline V gene sequence: CDR1 LGHDT, CDR2 YNNKEL (reference sequence). Trimming pared 1 base from V and 2 bases from J, leaving 14 bases between. This CDR3 is CASSQGLLTVNTEAFF. DNA of the CDR3: TGTGCCAGCAGCCAAGGCCTTCTAACAGTTAACACTGAAGCTTTCTTT.

This chain links TRBV5-6 with TRBJ2-3; D remains unclear. With 4 bases removed from V and 0 bases from J, the gap between germline ends came to 12 bases. The CDR3 consists of 15 residues. CDR1 and CDR2 (germline): SGHDT, YYEEEE. CDR3 nucleotides: TGTGCCAGCAGCCTTGGCGGCGGTAGCACAGATACGCAGTATTTT. This sequence encodes CASSLGGGSTDTQYF.

This sequence joins TRBV19 and TRBJ1-2; D is undetermined. CDR1 LNHDA and CDR2 SQIVND come from the germline V gene (reference sequence). V lost 7 bases, J lost 1 base, and 19 bases lay in between. The length of the CDR3 is 16 residues. Written as DNA, the CDR3 is TGTGCCAGTACTCGGAGGAAAGAAACCATTAACTATGGCTACACCTTC. Its translation is CASTRRKETINYGYTF. Together with reference TRBV19 and TRBJ1-2, the CDR3 gives the full variable domain: DGGITQSPKYLFRKEGQNVTLSCEQNLNHDAMYWYRQDPGQGLRLIYYSQIVNDFQKGDIAEGYSVSREKKESFPLTVTSAQKNPTAFYLCASTRRKETINYGYTFGSGTRLTVV.

The rearrangement joins TRBV7-3 to TRBJ2-5; 8 nucleotides align to TRBD1. Germline lookup yields CDR1 SGHTA and CDR2 FQGTGA. V gave up 3 bases and J gave up 0 bases; unmatched junction bases: 9. The CDR3 totals 17 residues. The CDR3 DNA is TGTGCCAGCAGCTTGGGGACAGGCAGCGGGTACCAAGAGACCCAGTACTTC. Translated: CASSLGTGSGYQETQYF.